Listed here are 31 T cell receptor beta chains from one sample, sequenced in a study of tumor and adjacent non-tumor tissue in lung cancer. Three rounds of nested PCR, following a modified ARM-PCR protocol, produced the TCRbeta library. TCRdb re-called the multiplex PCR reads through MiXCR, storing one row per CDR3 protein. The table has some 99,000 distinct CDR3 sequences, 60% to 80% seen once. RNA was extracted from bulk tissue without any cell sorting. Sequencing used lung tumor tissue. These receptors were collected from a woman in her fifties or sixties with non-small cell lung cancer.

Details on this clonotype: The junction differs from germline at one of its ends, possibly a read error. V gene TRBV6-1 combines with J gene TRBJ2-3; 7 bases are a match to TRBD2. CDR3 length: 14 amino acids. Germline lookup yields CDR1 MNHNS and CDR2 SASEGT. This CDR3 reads CASNEEWRGYTHYF. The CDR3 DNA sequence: TGTGCCAGCAATGAAGAATGGCGGGGGTATACGCATTATTTT.

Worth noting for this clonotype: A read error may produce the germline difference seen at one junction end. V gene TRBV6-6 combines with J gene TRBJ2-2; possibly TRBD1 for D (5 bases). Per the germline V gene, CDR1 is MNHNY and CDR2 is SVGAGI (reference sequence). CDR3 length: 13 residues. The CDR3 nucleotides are TGTGCCAACAGGACCCCAAACACGGGGGAGCTGTTTTTT. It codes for CANRTPNTGELFF.

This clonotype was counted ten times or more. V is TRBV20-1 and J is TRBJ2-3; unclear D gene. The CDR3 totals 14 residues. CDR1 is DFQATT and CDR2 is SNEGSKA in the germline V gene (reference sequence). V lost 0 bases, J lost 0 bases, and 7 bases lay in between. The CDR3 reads CSARDHPSTDTQYF. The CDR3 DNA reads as TGCAGTGCTAGAGACCATCCTAGCACAGATACGCAGTATTTT.

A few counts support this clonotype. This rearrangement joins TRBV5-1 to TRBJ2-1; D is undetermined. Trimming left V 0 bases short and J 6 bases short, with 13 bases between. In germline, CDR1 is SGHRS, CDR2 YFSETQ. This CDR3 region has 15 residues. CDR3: CASSLVGPLSNEQFF. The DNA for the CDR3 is TGCGCCAGCAGCTTGGTGGGTCCCTTATCCAATGAGCAGTTCTTC.

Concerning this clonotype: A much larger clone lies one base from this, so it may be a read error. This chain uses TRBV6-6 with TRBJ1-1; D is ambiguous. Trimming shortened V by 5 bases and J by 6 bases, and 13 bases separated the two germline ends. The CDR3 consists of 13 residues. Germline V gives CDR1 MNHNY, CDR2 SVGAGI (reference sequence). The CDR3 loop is CASSLIPSPEAFF. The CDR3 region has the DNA TGTGCCAGCAGTCTGATCCCCAGTCCTGAAGCTTTCTTT.

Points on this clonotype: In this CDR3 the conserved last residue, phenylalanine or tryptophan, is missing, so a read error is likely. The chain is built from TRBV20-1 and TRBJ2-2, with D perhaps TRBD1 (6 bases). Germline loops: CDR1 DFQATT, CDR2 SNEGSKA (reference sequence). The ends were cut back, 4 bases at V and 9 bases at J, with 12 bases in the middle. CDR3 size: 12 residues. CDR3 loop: CSANGQTRELFL. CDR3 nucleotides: TGCAGTGCTAATGGACAGACTCGGGAGCTGTTTCTT.

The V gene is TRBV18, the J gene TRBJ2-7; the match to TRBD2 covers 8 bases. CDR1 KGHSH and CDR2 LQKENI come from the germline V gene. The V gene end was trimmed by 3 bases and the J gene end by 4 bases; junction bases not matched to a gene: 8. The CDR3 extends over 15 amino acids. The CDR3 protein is CASSPGRGGQYEQYF. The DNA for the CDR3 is TGTGCCAGCTCACCTGGCCGGGGGGGCCAGTACGAGCAGTACTTC.

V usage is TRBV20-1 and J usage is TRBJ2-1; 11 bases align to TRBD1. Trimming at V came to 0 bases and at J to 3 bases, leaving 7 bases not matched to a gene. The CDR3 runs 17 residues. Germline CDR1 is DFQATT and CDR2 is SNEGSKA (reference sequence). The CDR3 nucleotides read TGCAGTGCTAGAGATCATGGGACAGGGGGTTGCTACAATGAGCAGTTCTTC. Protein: CSARDHGTGGCYNEQFF.

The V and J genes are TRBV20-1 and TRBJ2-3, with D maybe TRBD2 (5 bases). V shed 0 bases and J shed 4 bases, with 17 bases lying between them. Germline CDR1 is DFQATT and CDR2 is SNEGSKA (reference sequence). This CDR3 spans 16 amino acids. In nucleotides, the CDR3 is TGCAGTGCTAGAGATGAAGAGGCAGTACTAGCAGATACGCAGTATTTT. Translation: CSARDEEAVLADTQYF.

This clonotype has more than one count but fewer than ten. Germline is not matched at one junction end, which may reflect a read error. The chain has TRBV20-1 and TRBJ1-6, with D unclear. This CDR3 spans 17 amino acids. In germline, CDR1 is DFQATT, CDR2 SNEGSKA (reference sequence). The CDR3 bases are TGCAGTGCTAGAGATAATACCCTTGCTGAATATAATTCACCACTCCACTTT. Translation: CSARDNTLAEYNSPLHF.

For the CDR3, the DNA is TGTGCCAGCAGTGGGGACACCGGGGAGCTGTTTTTT. Protein product: CASSGDTGELFF. The rearrangement links TRBV6-4 to TRBJ2-2, with D hard to call. Germline lookup yields CDR1 MRHNA and CDR2 SNTAGT. The CDR3 has 12 residues. Between the trimmed V and J ends, which lost 4 bases and 3 bases, there was a span of 3 bases.

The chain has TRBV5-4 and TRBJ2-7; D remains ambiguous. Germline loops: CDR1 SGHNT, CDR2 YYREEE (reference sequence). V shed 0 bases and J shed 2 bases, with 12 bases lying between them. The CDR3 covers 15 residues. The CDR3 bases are TGTGCCAGCAGCTTGGAGATGGGGAACGCCTACGAGCAGTACTTC. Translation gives CASSLEMGNAYEQYF.

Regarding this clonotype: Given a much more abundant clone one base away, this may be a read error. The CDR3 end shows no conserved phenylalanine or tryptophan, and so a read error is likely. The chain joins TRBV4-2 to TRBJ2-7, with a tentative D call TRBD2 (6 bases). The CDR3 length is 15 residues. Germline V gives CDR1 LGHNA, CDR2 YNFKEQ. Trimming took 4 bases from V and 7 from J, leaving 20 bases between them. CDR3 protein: CASSRILMGEEEQYL. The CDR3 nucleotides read TGTGCCAGCAGCCGAATACTAATGGGGGAGGAGGAGCAGTACTTA.

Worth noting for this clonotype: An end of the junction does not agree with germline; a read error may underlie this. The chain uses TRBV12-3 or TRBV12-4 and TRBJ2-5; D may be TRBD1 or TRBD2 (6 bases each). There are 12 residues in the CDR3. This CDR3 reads CANKSGAATRYF. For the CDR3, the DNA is TGTGCCAACAAGTCGGGGGCTGCTACCCGGTACTTC.

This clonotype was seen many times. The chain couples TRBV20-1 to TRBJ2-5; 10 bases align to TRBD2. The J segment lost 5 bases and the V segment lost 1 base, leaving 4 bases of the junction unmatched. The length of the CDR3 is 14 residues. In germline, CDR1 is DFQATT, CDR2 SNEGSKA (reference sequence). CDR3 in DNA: TGCAGTGCTAGAGGGTTAGCGGGGGGCGAGACCCAGTACTTC. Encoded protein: CSARGLAGGETQYF.

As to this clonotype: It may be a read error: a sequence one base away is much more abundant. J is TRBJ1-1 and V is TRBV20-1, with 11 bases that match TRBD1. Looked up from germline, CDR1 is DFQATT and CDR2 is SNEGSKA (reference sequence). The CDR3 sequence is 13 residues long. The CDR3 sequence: CCVLGQGGTEAFF. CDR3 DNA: TGCTGTGTTCTGGGACAGGGGGGAACTGAAGCTTTCTTT.

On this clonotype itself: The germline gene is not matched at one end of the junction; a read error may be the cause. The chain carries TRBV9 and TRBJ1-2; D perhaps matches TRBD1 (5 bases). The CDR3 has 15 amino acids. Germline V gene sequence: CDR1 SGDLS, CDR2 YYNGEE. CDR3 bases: TGTGCTAACAGCCTACCCGGGGCTTCTCACTATGGTTACACCTTC. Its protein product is CANSLPGASHYGYTF.

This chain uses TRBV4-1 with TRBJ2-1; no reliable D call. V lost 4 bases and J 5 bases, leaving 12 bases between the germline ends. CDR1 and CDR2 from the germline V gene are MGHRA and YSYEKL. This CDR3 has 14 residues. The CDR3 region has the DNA TGCGCCAGCAGCCTCTTAGCAGTTAACAATGAGCAGTTCTTC. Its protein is CASSLLAVNNEQFF.

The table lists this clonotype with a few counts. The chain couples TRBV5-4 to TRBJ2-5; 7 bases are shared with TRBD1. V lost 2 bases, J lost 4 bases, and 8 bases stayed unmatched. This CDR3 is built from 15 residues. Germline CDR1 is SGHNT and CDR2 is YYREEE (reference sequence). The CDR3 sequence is CASSLQGLGGETQYF. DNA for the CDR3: TGTGCCAGCAGCTTACAGGGGTTAGGCGGAGAGACCCAGTACTTC.

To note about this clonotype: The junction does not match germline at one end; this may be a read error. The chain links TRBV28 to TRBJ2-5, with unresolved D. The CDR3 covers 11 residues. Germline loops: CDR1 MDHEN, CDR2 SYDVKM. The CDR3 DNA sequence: TGTGCCAACAGTTCCGCTTGGGCCCAGTACTTC. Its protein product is CANSSAWAQYF.

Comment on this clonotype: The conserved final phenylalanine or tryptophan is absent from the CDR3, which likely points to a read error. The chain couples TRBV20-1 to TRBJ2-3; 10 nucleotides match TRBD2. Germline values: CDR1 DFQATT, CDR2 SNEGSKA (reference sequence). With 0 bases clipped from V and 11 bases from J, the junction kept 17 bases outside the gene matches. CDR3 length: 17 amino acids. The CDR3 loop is CSARDQLAGASTGMQYS. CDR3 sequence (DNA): TGCAGTGCTAGAGATCAGCTAGCGGGGGCTTCCACAGGTATGCAGTATTCT.

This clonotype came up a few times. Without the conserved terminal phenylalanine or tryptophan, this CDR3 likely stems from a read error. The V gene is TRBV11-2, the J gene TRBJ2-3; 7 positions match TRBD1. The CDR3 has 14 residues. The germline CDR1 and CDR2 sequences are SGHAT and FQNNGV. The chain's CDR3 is CACSLSTGTAEQYI. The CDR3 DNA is TGTGCCTGCAGCTTATCCACCGGGACAGCCGAGCAGTATATC.

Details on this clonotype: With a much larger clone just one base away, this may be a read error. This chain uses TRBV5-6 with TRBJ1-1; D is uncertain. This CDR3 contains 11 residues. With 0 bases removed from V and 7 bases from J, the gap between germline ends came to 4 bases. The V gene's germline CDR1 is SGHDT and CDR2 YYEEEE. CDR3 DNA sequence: TGTGCCAGCAGCTTGGGGGTTGAAGCTTTCTTT. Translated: CASSLGVEAFF. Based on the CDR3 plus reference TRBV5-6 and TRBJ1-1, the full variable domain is DAGVTQSPTHLIKTRGQQVTLRCSPKSGHDTVSWYQQALGQGPQFIFQYYEEEERQRGNFPDRFSGHQFPNYSSELNVNALLLGDSALYLCASSLGVEAFFGQGTRLTVV.

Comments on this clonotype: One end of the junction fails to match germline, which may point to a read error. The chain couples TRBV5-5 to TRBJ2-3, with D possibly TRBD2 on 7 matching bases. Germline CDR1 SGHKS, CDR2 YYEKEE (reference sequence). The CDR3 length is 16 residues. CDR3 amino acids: CASSLWRGGGTDMQYF. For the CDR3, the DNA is TGTGCCAGCAGCTTGTGGAGGGGGGGCGGCACAGATATGCAGTATTTT.

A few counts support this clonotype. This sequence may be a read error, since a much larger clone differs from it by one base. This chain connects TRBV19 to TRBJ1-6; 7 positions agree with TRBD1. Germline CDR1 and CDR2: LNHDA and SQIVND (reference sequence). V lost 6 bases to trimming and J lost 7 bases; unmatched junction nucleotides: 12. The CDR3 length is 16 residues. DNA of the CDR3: TGTGCCAGTAGGCCTCCCAGGACAGGTGGAAATTCACCCCTCCACTTT. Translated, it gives CASRPPRTGGNSPLHF.

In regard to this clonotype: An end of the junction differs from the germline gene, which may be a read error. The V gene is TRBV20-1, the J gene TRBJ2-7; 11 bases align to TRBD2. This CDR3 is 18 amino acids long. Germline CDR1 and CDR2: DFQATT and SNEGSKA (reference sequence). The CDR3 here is CSATLPSFLAGGSHEKYF. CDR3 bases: TGCAGTGCTACTCTCCCTTCATTCCTAGCGGGAGGATCCCACGAGAAGTACTTT.

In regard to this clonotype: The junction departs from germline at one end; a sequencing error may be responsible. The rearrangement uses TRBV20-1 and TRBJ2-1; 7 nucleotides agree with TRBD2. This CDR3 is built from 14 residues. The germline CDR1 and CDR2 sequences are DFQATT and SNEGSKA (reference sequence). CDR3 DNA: TGCAATGCTGGGGTGCTAGCGGCTGACAATGAGCAGTTCTTC. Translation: CNAGVLAADNEQFF.

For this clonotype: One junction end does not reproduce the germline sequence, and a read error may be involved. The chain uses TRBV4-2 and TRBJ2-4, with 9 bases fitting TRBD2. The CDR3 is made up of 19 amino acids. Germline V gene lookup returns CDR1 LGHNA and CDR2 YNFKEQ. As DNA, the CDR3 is TGTGCCAGCAACCAAGATAGGACTAGCGATACCGTAGCCAAATACATTCAGTACTTC. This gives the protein CASNQDRTSDTVAKYIQYF.

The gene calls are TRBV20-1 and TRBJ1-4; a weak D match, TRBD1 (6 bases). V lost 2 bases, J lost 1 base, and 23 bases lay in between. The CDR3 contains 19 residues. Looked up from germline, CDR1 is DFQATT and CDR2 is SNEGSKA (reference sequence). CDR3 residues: CSARIGELGGGVTNEKLFF. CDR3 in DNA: TGCAGTGCTAGAATTGGGGAGCTCGGGGGGGGCGTAACTAATGAAAAACTGTTTTTT.

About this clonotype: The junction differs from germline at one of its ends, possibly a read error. CDR3 amino acids: CSARDWEVGGYQQYF. In DNA form, the CDR3 reads TGCAGCGCTAGAGATTGGGAAGTAGGGGGCTACCAGCAGTACTTC. The rearrangement joins TRBV20-1 to TRBJ2-7; 7 positions agree with TRBD1. The CDR3 totals 15 residues. Germline V lookup: CDR1 DFQATT, CDR2 SNEGSKA (reference sequence).

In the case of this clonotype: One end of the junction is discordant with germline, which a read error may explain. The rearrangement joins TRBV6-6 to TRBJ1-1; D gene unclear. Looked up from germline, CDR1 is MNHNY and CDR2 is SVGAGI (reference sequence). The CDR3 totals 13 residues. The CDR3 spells CASNYPDGTEAFF. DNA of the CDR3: TGTGCCAGCAATTACCCAGACGGCACTGAAGCTTTCTTT.